These T cell receptor beta chains were read from a single sample in a study of blood T cell repertoires in COVID-19. Clones were read by immunoSEQ multiplex PCR, and TCRdb kept only the in-frame ones, dropping some. The sample lists 180,000 or so clones, about 83% occurring once. Source material: PBMCs or T cells enriched from blood (not recorded which). Receptors were obtained from a man aged 35-49 years with acute COVID-19. CDR3s include the opening cysteine and the closing phenylalanine or tryptophan. Each record gives: D gene, V gene, clone size, J gene, CDR3 protein, CDR3 DNA. A D gene is named only where the DNA matches it firmly. Clone size is shown for a subset of rows, as once, few, many or a class of expanded clone.

d_gene: NA
v_gene: TRBV7-9
abundance: NA
j_gene: TRBJ2-7
CDR3aa: CASSPPFRQGGDEQYF
CDR3nt: TGTGCCAGCAGCCCCCCCTTTCGACAGGGCGGGGACGAGCAGTACTTC

d_gene: NA
v_gene: TRBV5-4
abundance: NA
j_gene: TRBJ1-1
CDR3aa: CASSYGQPYTEAFF
CDR3nt: TGTGCCAGCAGCTACGGACAGCCTTACACTGAAGCTTTCTTT

d_gene: TRBD1
v_gene: TRBV30
abundance: NA
j_gene: TRBJ2-7
CDR3aa: CAWSRQGYEQYF
CDR3nt: TGTGCCTGGAGCCGACAGGGGTACGAGCAGTACTTC

d_gene: NA
v_gene: TRBV9
abundance: NA
j_gene: TRBJ1-1
CDR3aa: CASSPWGQGEAFF
CDR3nt: TGTGCCAGCAGCCCGTGGGGTCAGGGGGAAGCTTTCTTT

d_gene: NA
v_gene: TRBV28
abundance: NA
j_gene: TRBJ1-2
CDR3aa: CATLFGGYTF
CDR3nt: TGTGCCACCTTATTTGGCGGCTACACCTTC

d_gene: NA
v_gene: TRBV4-1
abundance: NA
j_gene: TRBJ2-7
CDR3aa: CASSQRDLVTYEQYF
CDR3nt: TGCGCCAGCAGCCAAAGGGACTTGGTTACCTACGAGCAGTACTTC

d_gene: NA
v_gene: TRBV7-2
abundance: NA
j_gene: TRBJ2-5
CDR3aa: CASSPQSGLGLGDQYF
CDR3nt: TGTGCCAGCAGCCCACAATCGGGACTCGGCTTGGGGGACCAGTACTTC

d_gene: NA
v_gene: TRBV28
abundance: NA
j_gene: TRBJ1-2
CDR3aa: CASSLQTGYGYTF
CDR3nt: TGTGCCAGCAGTTTACAGACGGGCTATGGCTACACCTTC

d_gene: NA
v_gene: TRBV10-3
abundance: NA
j_gene: TRBJ1-2
CDR3aa: CAISELDRNGYTF
CDR3nt: TGTGCCATCAGTGAGCTTGACAGAAATGGCTACACCTTC

d_gene: NA
v_gene: TRBV10-1
abundance: once
j_gene: TRBJ2-7
CDR3aa: CASSESTGSTEQYF
CDR3nt: TGCGCCAGCAGTGAGTCGACCGGGAGTACCGAGCAGTACTTC

d_gene: NA
v_gene: TRBV10-3
abundance: many
j_gene: TRBJ1-1
CDR3aa: CAAQEGMNTEAFF
CDR3nt: TGTGCCGCGCAAGAGGGAATGAACACTGAAGCTTTCTTT

d_gene: NA
v_gene: TRBV4-1
abundance: NA
j_gene: TRBJ1-4
CDR3aa: CASSQVSPRNEKLFF
CDR3nt: TGCGCCAGCAGCCAAGTTTCGCCTAGGAATGAAAAACTGTTTTTT

d_gene: NA
v_gene: TRBV5-7
abundance: NA
j_gene: TRBJ1-2
CDR3aa: CASSLAGPPYTF
CDR3nt: TGTGCCAGCAGCTTGGCGGGTCCGCCCTACACCTTC

d_gene: NA
v_gene: TRBV27
abundance: NA
j_gene: TRBJ2-7
CDR3aa: CASSLSTNSFYEQYF
CDR3nt: TGTGCCAGCAGTTTATCGACTAATAGCTTCTACGAGCAGTACTTC

d_gene: NA
v_gene: TRBV12-3/TRBV12-4
abundance: NA
j_gene: TRBJ1-1
CDR3aa: CASSSGREAFF
CDR3nt: TGTGCCAGCAGTTCTGGGAGGGAAGCTTTCTTT

d_gene: TRBD2
v_gene: TRBV24-1
abundance: once
j_gene: TRBJ2-3
CDR3aa: CATSDSWGGGTDTQYF
CDR3nt: TGTGCCACCAGTGATTCGTGGGGGGGAGGCACAGATACGCAGTATTTT

d_gene: TRBD1
v_gene: TRBV28
abundance: NA
j_gene: TRBJ1-2
CDR3aa: CASSPTGRGVYGYTF
CDR3nt: TGTGCCAGCAGTCCGACGGGCAGGGGGGTTTATGGCTACACCTTC

d_gene: NA
v_gene: TRBV7-9
abundance: once
j_gene: TRBJ2-5
CDR3aa: CASRAGLRQETQYF
CDR3nt: TGTGCCAGCAGGGCGGGACTCAGGCAAGAGACCCAGTACTTC

d_gene: NA
v_gene: TRBV11-2
abundance: NA
j_gene: TRBJ1-3
CDR3aa: CASTKVTPGGLGNTIYF
CDR3nt: TGTGCCAGCACCAAAGTTACTCCGGGAGGCTTAGGAAACACCATATATTTT

d_gene: TRBD2
v_gene: TRBV27
abundance: NA
j_gene: TRBJ2-5
CDR3aa: CASLQREGLEETQYF
CDR3nt: TGTGCCAGCCTTCAGCGGGAGGGCCTTGAAGAGACCCAGTACTTC

d_gene: TRBD1
v_gene: TRBV12-5
abundance: NA
j_gene: TRBJ1-1
CDR3aa: CASGLGQGVLNTEAFF
CDR3nt: TGTGCTAGTGGTTTGGGACAGGGGGTTCTGAACACTGAAGCTTTCTTT

d_gene: NA
v_gene: TRBV4-1
abundance: NA
j_gene: TRBJ2-1
CDR3aa: CASSQVHLGLQYEEQFF
CDR3nt: TGCGCCAGCAGCCAAGTCCATCTAGGACTGCAATACGAGGAGCAGTTCTTC

d_gene: TRBD1
v_gene: TRBV29-1
abundance: NA
j_gene: TRBJ2-6
CDR3aa: CSVSGTEHVLTF
CDR3nt: TGCAGCGTGTCCGGGACAGAGCACGTCCTGACTTTC

d_gene: TRBD2
v_gene: TRBV3-1/TRBV3-2
abundance: NA
j_gene: TRBJ2-5
CDR3aa: CASSQDPGGGRETQYF
CDR3nt: TGTGCCAGCAGCCAAGATCCTGGGGGAGGGAGGGAGACCCAGTACTTC

d_gene: TRBD1
v_gene: TRBV10-3
abundance: NA
j_gene: TRBJ2-7
CDR3aa: CAISVRDRGSVDEQYF
CDR3nt: TGTGCCATCAGTGTTAGAGACAGGGGCAGCGTCGACGAGCAGTACTTC

d_gene: TRBD1
v_gene: TRBV30
abundance: once
j_gene: TRBJ2-3
CDR3aa: CAWKTGGADTQYF
CDR3nt: TGTGCCTGGAAGACAGGGGGAGCAGATACGCAGTATTTT

d_gene: TRBD1
v_gene: TRBV28
abundance: NA
j_gene: TRBJ2-7
CDR3aa: CASSLAGQGVSYEQYF
CDR3nt: TGTGCCAGCAGTTTAGCCGGACAGGGGGTGTCCTACGAGCAGTACTTC

d_gene: NA
v_gene: TRBV10-2
abundance: NA
j_gene: TRBJ2-4
CDR3aa: CASREGDQKLAKNIQYF
CDR3nt: TGCGCCAGCAGGGAAGGGGATCAGAAGCTGGCCAAAAACATTCAGTACTTC

d_gene: NA
v_gene: TRBV7-8
abundance: NA
j_gene: TRBJ2-5
CDR3aa: CASSLSQRPPRTQYF
CDR3nt: TGTGCCAGCAGCTTAAGCCAGCGCCCCCCACGGACCCAGTACTTC

d_gene: NA
v_gene: TRBV19
abundance: once
j_gene: TRBJ2-3
CDR3aa: CASTEEDTDTQYF
CDR3nt: TGTGCCAGTACGGAAGAGGACACAGATACGCAGTATTTT

d_gene: TRBD1
v_gene: TRBV9
abundance: NA
j_gene: TRBJ2-7
CDR3aa: CASSVTHRGGEQYF
CDR3nt: TGTGCCAGCAGCGTAACACACAGGGGTGGGGAGCAGTACTTC

d_gene: NA
v_gene: TRBV4-3
abundance: once
j_gene: TRBJ2-7
CDR3aa: CASSQRLNYEQYF
CDR3nt: TGCGCCAGCAGCCAACGCCTAAACTACGAGCAGTACTTC

d_gene: TRBD2
v_gene: TRBV5-1
abundance: NA
j_gene: TRBJ2-2
CDR3aa: CASRGLAGPPSNTGELFF
CDR3nt: TGCGCCAGCCGGGGCCTAGCGGGACCCCCATCGAACACCGGGGAGCTGTTTTTT

d_gene: TRBD1
v_gene: TRBV6-5
abundance: NA
j_gene: TRBJ1-5
CDR3aa: CASSYRRDRHQPQHF
CDR3nt: TGTGCCAGCAGTTACAGACGGGACAGACATCAGCCCCAGCATTTT

d_gene: NA
v_gene: TRBV6-5
abundance: NA
j_gene: TRBJ2-1
CDR3aa: CASSPYETLMLRQFF
CDR3nt: TGTGCCAGCAGTCCGTACGAGACTCTCATGCTACGGCAGTTCTTC

d_gene: TRBD2
v_gene: TRBV4-1
abundance: NA
j_gene: TRBJ2-1
CDR3aa: CASSLGLAGVNEQFF
CDR3nt: TGCGCCAGCAGCCTCGGACTAGCGGGAGTCAATGAGCAGTTCTTC

d_gene: TRBD2
v_gene: TRBV19
abundance: NA
j_gene: TRBJ2-1
CDR3aa: CASSTRGTSGVNEQFF
CDR3nt: TGTGCCAGTAGTACGAGGGGGACTAGCGGTGTTAATGAGCAGTTCTTC

d_gene: TRBD2
v_gene: TRBV30
abundance: NA
j_gene: TRBJ2-2
CDR3aa: CAWNVGGRTAGELFF
CDR3nt: TGTGCCTGGAATGTCGGCGGGAGAACGGCCGGGGAGCTGTTTTTT

d_gene: TRBD2
v_gene: TRBV27
abundance: NA
j_gene: TRBJ2-7
CDR3aa: CASSPSLTSGYSYEQYF
CDR3nt: TGTGCCAGCAGTCCATCGCTGACTAGCGGGTACTCCTACGAGCAGTACTTC